This T cell receptor beta chain is drawn from a study of shared clonotypes between healthy human individuals. Germline V gene sequence: CDR1 SGHNT, CDR2 YYREEE (reference sequence). CDR3 size: 15 residues. Trimming removed 5 bases from V and 1 base from J, with 12 bases in between. Data came from immunoSEQ multiplex PCR; TCRdb stores just in-frame clones and leaves some out. The sample yields 950,000 to 1,300,000 clones, roughly 80% seen once. This clone was seen more than once but under ten times. The material sequenced was memory CD4+ T cells sorted from blood. Subset described: CD45RA-negative fraction. The genes are TRBV5-4 and TRBJ2-2; possibly TRBD2 for D (6 bases). The sequence came from a young man in good health. This CDR3 reads CASSPVAVNTGELFF. In nucleotides, the CDR3 is TGTGCCAGCAGTCCCGTAGCGGTGAACACCGGGGAGCTGTTTTTT.